Following are 27 T cell receptor beta chains from one sample sequenced in a study of vaccination and CD4 T cells after COVID-19. Their target antigens are unknown. With the Oncomine TCR Beta short-read assay, DNA from cultured CD4+ T cells was sequenced. TCRdb used MiXCR to reprocess the PCR reads, holding one entry per CDR3 protein. The table includes around 20,000 distinct CDR3 sequences, 40% detected once. Treatment defined: roughly ten-day PBMC culture with coronavirus spike peptide pools or control peptides (ViraFEST assay). The sequencing used CD4+ T cells from blood, cultured in vitro, collected after SARS-CoV-2 vaccination. These TCRs come from a human donor who had recovered from COVID-19.

The J gene is TRBJ1-1, the V gene TRBV14, with a possible D match to TRBD1 (6 bases). V was shortened by 2 bases and J by 1 base, with 14 bases between the two germline ends. The CDR3 is 16 residues long. Germline assignment: CDR1 SGHDN and CDR2 FVKESK. The CDR3 coding sequence is TGTGCCAGCAGCCAACTGGACAGCTACCGGAACACTGAAGCTTTCTTT. Its protein is CASSQLDSYRNTEAFF.

This chain connects TRBV24-1 to TRBJ2-5; no clear D gene. Germline V gene data show CDR1 as KGHDR and CDR2 as SFDVKD. The V and J ends lost 4 bases and 8 bases respectively, with 7 bases between them. This CDR3 comprises 11 residues. CDR3: CATSESDTQYF. The CDR3 DNA sequence: TGTGCCACCAGTGAGTCCGATACCCAGTACTTC.

The chain joins TRBV11-3 to TRBJ1-2, with unresolved D. The CDR3 is 11 residues long. Germline lookup yields CDR1 SGHNT and CDR2 YENEEA. V dropped 6 bases and J dropped 1 base, with 3 bases sitting between them. CDR3 nucleotide sequence: TGTGCCAGCAGGGGTAACTATGGCTACACCTTC. It yields the protein CASRGNYGYTF.

This clonotype turned up a few times. The rearrangement links TRBV28 to TRBJ1-1; no definite D call. The ends were cut back, 6 bases at V and 0 bases at J, with 5 bases in the middle. Germline V CDR1 and CDR2: MDHEN, SYDVKM. The CDR3 runs 12 residues. CDR3 sequence (DNA): TGTGCCAGCAGATACATGAACACTGAAGCTTTCTTT. Translated: CASRYMNTEAFF.

The rearrangement uses TRBV15 and TRBJ1-1, with 7 bases that match TRBD1. The CDR3 sequence is 17 residues long. The ends lost 3 bases at V and 3 bases at J; junction bases unmatched: 13. The germline V gene encodes CDR1 LNHNV and CDR2 YYDKDF (reference sequence). CDR3 coding DNA: TGTGCCACCAGCAGCTTAAGACAGGGCACGGGCGACACTGAAGCTTTCTTT. Protein: CATSSLRQGTGDTEAFF.

Only a few counts were recorded for this clonotype. The J gene is TRBJ2-7, the V gene TRBV19; 7 bases agree with TRBD1. This CDR3 spans 13 amino acids. Germline CDR1 is LNHDA and CDR2 is SQIVND (reference sequence). V trimming: 4 bases; J trimming: 7 bases; junction bases outside the gene matches: 7. CDR3 sequence reads: CASSRTGDGEQYF. The CDR3 region has the DNA TGTGCCAGTAGTAGAACAGGGGATGGGGAGCAGTACTTC.

A few counts support this clonotype. J is TRBJ2-7 and V is TRBV19; 9 nucleotides align to TRBD1. With 5 bases clipped from V and 9 bases from J, the junction kept 8 bases outside the gene matches. The CDR3 spans 13 residues. Germline loops: CDR1 LNHDA, CDR2 SQIVND (reference sequence). DNA for the CDR3: TGTGCCAGTAGTGGGGGAACGGACAGGGGGCAGTACTTC. Protein product: CASSGGTDRGQYF.

This clonotype has just a few counts. The rearrangement links TRBV6-5 to TRBJ2-7; D uncertain. V was shortened by 2 bases and J by 3 bases, with 11 bases between the two germline ends. CDR1 and CDR2 (germline): MNHEY, SVGAGI. CDR3 length equals 14 residues. The chain's CDR3 is CASSYAPAYYEQYF. CDR3 nucleotide sequence: TGTGCCAGCAGTTACGCCCCAGCATACTACGAGCAGTACTTC.

This clonotype turned up a few times. This chain uses TRBV7-2 with TRBJ2-7; D ambiguous. Per the germline V gene, CDR1 is SGHTA and CDR2 is FQGNSA. The CDR3 length is 15 residues. The ends were cut back, 1 base at V and 3 bases at J, with 13 bases in the middle. The CDR3 is CASSLGVRHVYEQYF. In DNA form, the CDR3 reads TGTGCCAGCAGCTTAGGGGTGAGACACGTCTACGAGCAGTACTTC.

This clonotype turned up a few times. The chain carries TRBV20-1 and TRBJ1-5; 7 positions match TRBD1. With V trimmed by 3 bases and J by 0 bases, 2 bases remained unmatched. CDR1 and CDR2 (germline): DFQATT, SNEGSKA (reference sequence). This CDR3 is built from 14 residues. CDR3 DNA sequence: TGCAGTGCTAGGGCAGGGGGTAGCAATCAGCCCCAGCATTTT. Its protein is CSARAGGSNQPQHF.

V usage is TRBV7-2 and J usage is TRBJ1-1; possible D gene TRBD1, 5 bases. V was cut by 6 bases and J by 1 base, with 15 bases left in between. Germline assignment: CDR1 SGHTA and CDR2 FQGNSA. CDR3 length equals 15 residues. In nucleotides, the CDR3 is TGTGCCAGCAGACCCCCGACAGCCCCGAACACTGAAGCTTTCTTT. Translating gives CASRPPTAPNTEAFF.

This clonotype was seen only a few times. CDR3 bases: TGTGCCAGCAGTAACAAGGGACAGGGGGTTTTCTCCTACGAGCAGTACTTC. Translated, it gives CASSNKGQGVFSYEQYF. The V gene is TRBV6-1, the J gene TRBJ2-7; TRBD1 agrees at 11 bases. The germline V gene encodes CDR1 MNHNS and CDR2 SASEGT. The V gene end was trimmed by 5 bases and the J gene end by 0 bases; junction bases not matched to a gene: 9. The CDR3 is 17 residues long.

The DNA of the CDR3 is TGTGCCAGCAGTCGCGACAGGGCGTCGCCTGAAGCTTTCTTT. Translated: CASSRDRASPEAFF. V gene TRBV2 combines with J gene TRBJ1-1; TRBD1 agrees at 7 bases. CDR1 SNHLY and CDR2 FYNNEI come from the germline V gene. Germline trimming cut 5 bases from V and 6 bases from J; bases unmatched to any gene: 9. The CDR3 length is 14 residues.

This clonotype was detected a few times. In DNA, the CDR3 is TGTGCCAGCAGCTCCCCCCGACCGAACACTGAAGCTTTCTTT. It is translated as CASSSPRPNTEAFF. The chain carries TRBV7-9 and TRBJ1-1; the D is unclear. Trimming removed 4 bases from V and 1 base from J, with 10 bases in between. The CDR3 runs to 14 residues. The germline V gene encodes CDR1 SEHNR and CDR2 FQNEAQ (reference sequence).

This clonotype was detected only once. CDR3 nucleotides: TGTGCCAGCAGCCCACAGTCACCTTTTGAAAAACTGTTTTTT. Translation gives CASSPQSPFEKLFF. The rearrangement uses TRBV27 and TRBJ1-4, with unresolved D. Germline V gene sequence: CDR1 MNHEY, CDR2 SMNVEV (reference sequence). With 6 bases removed from V and 7 bases from J, the gap between germline ends came to 15 bases. The length of the CDR3 is 14 residues.

The chain couples TRBV4-3 to TRBJ1-3; a possible D gene is TRBD1 (6 bases). Germline lookup yields CDR1 LGHNA and CDR2 YSLEER. The CDR3 spans 16 residues. V shed 1 base and J shed 0 bases, with 10 bases lying between them. Written as DNA, the CDR3 is TGCGCCAGCAGCCAAGTACGACAGGACTCTGGAAACACCATATATTTT. It codes for CASSQVRQDSGNTIYF.

This rearrangement joins TRBV27 to TRBJ2-3; 11 bases match TRBD2. The junction had 14 bases not matched to a gene; V was cut back by 3 bases and J by 6 bases. The germline CDR1 and CDR2 sequences are MNHEY and SMNVEV (reference sequence). The CDR3 contains 18 residues. CDR3 sequence (DNA): TGTGCCAGCAGTTTGTCTCGGCTAGCGGGGGGTCTTTGGGATACGCAGTATTTT. Translation gives CASSLSRLAGGLWDTQYF.

This clonotype showed up just a few times. V is TRBV20-1 and J is TRBJ1-1; 8 bases are a match to TRBD1. The CDR3 length is 13 residues. The junction had 7 bases not matched to a gene; V was cut back by 0 bases and J by 10 bases. CDR1 and CDR2 from the germline V gene are DFQATT and SNEGSKA (reference sequence). DNA for the CDR3: TGCAGTGCTAGAGATCAGGGGGCAGCGGGAGCTTTCTTT. Its translation: CSARDQGAAGAFF.

The chain combines TRBV12-3 or TRBV12-4 with TRBJ2-5, with TRBD2 identical over 7 bases. CDR3 length equals 15 residues. Unmatched junction bases numbered 4, after V lost 1 base and J lost 2 bases. This CDR3 is CASSLGDYLQETQYF. DNA of the CDR3: TGTGCCAGCAGTTTAGGGGACTACCTACAAGAGACCCAGTACTTC.

The V gene is TRBV29-1, the J gene TRBJ1-2, with TRBD1 identical over 7 bases. V lost 7 bases to trimming and J lost 3 bases; unmatched junction nucleotides: 5. The CDR3 is 12 residues long. Germline V gives CDR1 SQVTM, CDR2 ANQGSEA. In DNA, the CDR3 is TGCAGCGGCCGGGACAGCGACTATGGCTACACCTTC. This gives the protein CSGRDSDYGYTF.

This chain connects TRBV27 to TRBJ2-7; 9 bases are a match to TRBD1. The CDR3 runs 15 residues. CDR1 and CDR2 from the germline V gene are MNHEY and SMNVEV (reference sequence). J gave up 9 bases and V 6 bases, and 15 bases lay outside the gene matches. The CDR3 nucleotides read TGTGCCAGCAGACCTTACCGGGACAGGGAAATCGGGCAGTACTTC. The encoded protein is CASRPYRDREIGQYF.

CDR3 loop: CSARGSRSPYEQYF. CDR3 bases: TGCAGTGCTAGGGGAAGCCGGAGCCCCTACGAGCAGTACTTC. The chain carries TRBV20-1 and TRBJ2-7; D is uncertain. Trimming stripped 3 bases from V and 2 bases from J, with 14 bases between. Germline V gene sequence: CDR1 DFQATT, CDR2 SNEGSKA (reference sequence). This CDR3 region has 14 residues.

This chain uses TRBV28 with TRBJ1-5, with a weak D call TRBD1 (5 bases). Germline V lookup: CDR1 MDHEN, CDR2 SYDVKM. V was trimmed by 0 bases and J by 4 bases, leaving 13 bases between them. This CDR3 spans 16 amino acids. CDR3 DNA: TGTGCCAGCAGTTTATGGCAGGGAGGTGGGAATCAGCCCCAGCATTTT. Its protein product is CASSLWQGGGNQPQHF.

This chain joins TRBV11-2 and TRBJ1-5; 9 bases line up with TRBD1. Germline V CDR1 and CDR2: SGHAT, FQNNGV. The CDR3 sequence is 16 residues long. The J segment lost 4 bases and the V segment lost 1 base, leaving 5 bases of the junction unmatched. CDR3 sequence reads: CASSLGDRDGNQPQHF. The DNA for the CDR3 is TGTGCCAGCAGCTTAGGGGACAGGGATGGGAATCAGCCCCAGCATTTT.

This clonotype was seen only a few times. The chain is built from TRBV20-1 and TRBJ1-1, with D possibly matching TRBD1 (5 bases). The ends were cut back, 4 bases at V and 4 bases at J, with 25 bases in the middle. The CDR3 contains 17 residues. CDR1 is DFQATT and CDR2 is SNEGSKA in the germline V gene (reference sequence). Written as DNA, the CDR3 is TGCAGTGCTAAGAGCGCAGGGTTAGACCGAAGGGGCACTGAAGCTTTCTTT. Translated, it gives CSAKSAGLDRRGTEAFF.

J is TRBJ2-5 and V is TRBV5-4; D uncertain. This CDR3 is 13 amino acids long. Germline V gene lookup returns CDR1 SGHNT and CDR2 YYREEE (reference sequence). The V end lost 4 bases, the J end lost 4 bases, and 11 bases lay between the germline ends. CDR3 amino acids: CASSDRDRETQYF. The CDR3 DNA reads as TGTGCCAGCAGCGATCGAGACCGAGAGACCCAGTACTTC.

The V gene is TRBV11-3, the J gene TRBJ2-3; D might be TRBD2 (6 bases). This CDR3 contains 14 residues. Per germline, CDR1 SGHNT and CDR2 YENEEA. Trimming shortened V by 1 base and J by 1 base, and 6 bases separated the two germline ends. The CDR3 DNA is TGTGCCAGCAGCTTAGGGGGGGGCACAGATACGCAGTATTTT. This sequence encodes CASSLGGGTDTQYF.